This record covers a single T cell receptor (beta chain). Its target is unknown. With the read ending 3 residues before the CDR3 end, the germline J gene is used to fill in that end. This sample stems from a study of T cell clonality in common variable immunodeficiency. Study findings and constraints: TCRbeta clonality was increased in CVID versus healthy controls. T cell subpopulation sequencing would be needed to explain CVID clonality. Fewer deletions and N-nucleotide insertions were reportedly seen in common variable immunodeficiency TCR beta sequences.

V was clipped by 3 bases and J by 4 bases, with 10 bases between them. The CDR3 is 14 amino acids. Germline assignment: CDR1 MNHNS and CDR2 SASEGT. Sequencing used immunoSEQ multiplex PCR; TCRdb keeps in-frame clones, though not all of them. This sample comprises approximately 14,000 clones, none seen once only. The J gene is TRBJ1-5, the V gene TRBV6-1; D unclear. This clonotype was obtained from a human donor with common variable immunodeficiency. The sequencing input was peripheral blood mononuclear cells. The CDR3 DNA, read in part, is TGTGCCAGCAGTGAGCCTAGGAGGAATCAGCCC. Amino acids: CASSEPRRNQP. The CDR3 as a whole reads CASSEPRRNQPQHF.